This T cell receptor beta chain was captured by sequencing in a study of blood T cells in healthy people across ages. Study context: Researchers report that template switching captured about one barcoded beta molecule per two T cells.

Combining a sample-barcoded 5' primer with a J-beta primer mix, a second PCR ran for roughly 6 to 11 cycles. Samples each returned at least 2.5 million CDR3-containing paired-end reads. Each CDR3 protein is one row after TCRdb ran MiXCR on the 5' RACE reads. This table has more than 1.4 million distinct CDR3 sequences, about 40% appearing once. Researchers isolated at least 7 million PBMCs per sample. Germline CDR1 is DFQATT and CDR2 is SNEGSKA (reference sequence). CDR3 length: 15 amino acids. Trimming cost V 6 bases and J 4 bases; bases outside gene matches: 10. Sequencing input: blood. The gene calls are TRBV20-1 and TRBJ2-3; 10 nucleotides align to TRBD2. The TCR originated in a woman aged 18-29 years in good health. CDR3 in amino acids: CSAQKASGSPDTQYF. CDR3 bases: TGCAGTGCCCAGAAGGCTAGCGGGAGCCCAGATACGCAGTATTTT.